Below, 19 T cell receptor beta chains from the same sample are listed, as sequenced in a study of T cell responses to AZD1222 COVID-19 vaccine. Sequencing was performed with immunoSEQ multiplex PCR; in TCRdb, only in-frame clones are kept and a portion is missing. The repertoire includes 120,000 to 150,000 clones, more than 70% of them detected once, and approximately 5% sits in the top ten. The input for sequencing was peripheral blood, taken 28 days after the second AZD1222 dose. These receptor sequences come from an adult who received the AZD1222 COVID-19 vaccine.

The chain carries TRBV7-9 and TRBJ1-1, with TRBD1 matching 7 bases. CDR1 and CDR2 from the germline V gene are SEHNR and FQNEAQ (reference sequence). This CDR3 contains 14 residues. V lost 6 bases, J lost 4 bases, and 8 bases stayed unmatched. DNA of the CDR3: TGTGCCAGCAGTTTGAGGGGGCTAGGCACTGAAGCTTTCTTT. This gives the protein CASSLRGLGTEAFF.

CDR3 bases: TGTGCCAGCAGCACTCTACAGGTGTCTGGGGCCAACGTCCTGACTTTC. Its protein is CASSTLQVSGANVLTF. J is TRBJ2-6 and V is TRBV27; D may be TRBD1 (5 bases). CDR3 length: 16 amino acids. Between the trimmed V and J ends, which lost 6 bases and 1 base, there was a span of 13 bases. Germline lookup yields CDR1 MNHEY and CDR2 SMNVEV (reference sequence).

The chain combines TRBV6-7 with TRBJ2-7, with 10 nucleotides matching TRBD1. TRBV6-7 is an ORF, and what it does is uncertain. The CDR3 covers 15 residues. The junction had 2 bases not matched to a gene; V was cut back by 2 bases and J by 1 base. The CDR3 DNA reads TGTGCCAGCAGTTACCGGGACAGGGGTTCCTACGAGCAGTACTTC. It codes for CASSYRDRGSYEQYF.

This sequence joins TRBV7-2 and TRBJ1-6; unclear D gene. Trimming removed 4 bases from V and 19 bases from J, with 17 bases in between. The CDR3 runs to 12 residues. Per the germline V gene, CDR1 is SGHTA and CDR2 is FQGNSA. The CDR3 here is CASSSSYFGPHF. The CDR3 region has the DNA TGTGCCAGCAGCTCAAGTTATTTTGGACCGCACTTT.

The chain has TRBV4-2 and TRBJ1-2; 8 bases line up with TRBD1. This CDR3 spans 12 amino acids. Germline lookup yields CDR1 LGHNA and CDR2 YNFKEQ. With 9 bases clipped from V and 3 bases from J, the junction kept 3 bases outside the gene matches. This chain's CDR3 is CASGGQDYGYTF. For the CDR3, the DNA is TGTGCCAGTGGGGGACAGGACTATGGCTACACCTTC.

V gene TRBV5-4 combines with J gene TRBJ2-3; 11 bases line up with TRBD2. The J segment lost 0 bases and the V segment lost 1 base, leaving 7 bases of the junction unmatched. Germline V gene sequence: CDR1 SGHNT, CDR2 YYREEE (reference sequence). The CDR3 length is 18 residues. The CDR3 DNA reads TGTGCCAGCAGCTTGTTGGCTAGCGGGAGGTGGAGCACAGATACGCAGTATTTT. Protein: CASSLLASGRWSTDTQYF.

The chain uses TRBV9 and TRBJ2-1; D gene uncertain. V was trimmed by 0 bases and J by 7 bases, leaving 11 bases between them. The germline V gene has CDR1 SGDLS and CDR2 YYNGEE. The CDR3 is 14 residues long. CDR3 protein: CASSVVGRENEQFF. DNA for the CDR3: TGTGCCAGCAGCGTAGTCGGCAGAGAAAATGAGCAGTTCTTC.

This chain connects TRBV19 to TRBJ1-6; TRBD1 matches at 8 bases. Looked up from germline, CDR1 is LNHDA and CDR2 is SQIVND (reference sequence). After removal of 4 bases from V and 6 bases from J, the junction contained 2 bases not matched to a gene. This CDR3 comprises 14 residues. CDR3 amino acids: CASSSTGGNSPLHF. The DNA of the CDR3 is TGTGCCAGTAGTAGTACAGGGGGTAATTCACCCCTCCACTTT.

V usage is TRBV18 and J usage is TRBJ1-2; D may be TRBD1 (6 bases). The CDR3 is made up of 13 amino acids. V dropped 6 bases and J dropped 3 bases, with 11 bases sitting between them. In germline, CDR1 is KGHSH, CDR2 LQKENI. CDR3 sequence reads: CASSRQEDYGYTF. For the CDR3, the DNA is TGTGCCAGCTCCAGACAGGAGGACTATGGCTACACCTTC. The variable domain in full, with the rest retrieved from reference TRBV18 and TRBJ1-2, is NAGVMQNPRHLVRRRGQEARLRCSPMKGHSHVYWYRQLPEEGLKFMVYLQKENIIDESGMPKERFSAEFPKEGPSILRIQQVVRGDSAAYFCASSRQEDYGYTFGSGTRLTVV.

This clone has only one observation. The rearrangement joins TRBV5-6 to TRBJ1-2; maybe TRBD1 (6 bases). Trimming left V 7 bases short and J 5 bases short, with 21 bases between. The germline gives CDR1 SGHDT, CDR2 YYEEEE. The length of the CDR3 is 15 residues. CDR3 bases: TGTGCCAGCCGAGCGAGGGGGGAGGCCAGGTATGGCTACACCTTC. Residues: CASRARGEARYGYTF.

CDR3 sequence reads: CASSLEGGNEKLFF. Here the CDR3 DNA reads TGTGCCAGCAGTTTGGAGGGGGGTAATGAAAAACTGTTTTTT. The V gene is TRBV28, the J gene TRBJ1-4, with D possibly TRBD1 on 6 matching bases. The CDR3 loop spans 14 amino acids. The ends were cut back, 3 bases at V and 4 bases at J, with 9 bases in the middle. The V gene's germline CDR1 is MDHEN and CDR2 SYDVKM.

The CDR3 protein is CAWRRGGGAWYEQYF. CDR3 coding DNA: TGTGCCTGGCGTCGGGGCGGGGGGGCCTGGTACGAGCAGTACTTC. The V gene is TRBV30, the J gene TRBJ2-7; 9 bases map to TRBD2. Germline CDR1 is GTSNPN and CDR2 is SVGIG (reference sequence). The V and J ends lost 5 bases and 4 bases, in that order; junction bases with no gene match: 12. This CDR3 is built from 15 residues.

The chain uses TRBV7-9 and TRBJ1-2; 8 positions match TRBD1. This CDR3 spans 17 amino acids. The germline gives CDR1 SEHNR, CDR2 FQNEAQ (reference sequence). J gave up 0 bases and V 5 bases, and 11 bases lay outside the gene matches. The CDR3 nucleotides are TGTGCCAGCAGCCGGGGGTCAGGGGGCTTAGCTAACTATGGCTACACCTTC. The encoded protein is CASSRGSGGLANYGYTF.

The rearrangement uses TRBV4-1 and TRBJ1-2; D unresolved. V dropped 1 base and J dropped 4 bases, with 7 bases sitting between them. Germline loops: CDR1 MGHRA, CDR2 YSYEKL. The CDR3 extends over 13 amino acids. The CDR3 sequence: CASSQGEPYGYTF. CDR3 DNA: TGCGCCAGCAGCCAAGGGGAGCCCTATGGCTACACCTTC.

This chain links TRBV19 with TRBJ2-3; TRBD2 is a possible D gene (6 bases). V dropped 7 bases and J dropped 5 bases, with 13 bases sitting between them. Germline CDR1 and CDR2: LNHDA and SQIVND (reference sequence). This CDR3 comprises 13 residues. CDR3 nucleotides: TGTGCCAGTAAAGTAACCGGGGGAGATACGCAGTATTTT. Amino acids: CASKVTGGDTQYF.

With respect to this clone: A read error may account for a junction end that differs from germline. The rearrangement uses TRBV7-2 and TRBJ2-7; possibly TRBD1 for D (5 bases). CDR1 is SGHTA, CDR2 FQGNSA, per germline. CDR3 length equals 12 residues. CDR3 protein: CASSLEWGSPNF. CDR3 coding DNA: TGTGCCAGCAGCTTAGAGTGGGGCTCGCCCAACTTC.

This clone was found a few times. The chain carries TRBV6-5 and TRBJ1-2; unclear D gene. V lost 0 bases and J 4 bases, leaving 12 bases between the germline ends. The CDR3 totals 15 residues. In germline, CDR1 is MNHEY, CDR2 SVGAGI. For the CDR3, the DNA is TGTGCCAGCAGTTACTCCACAAACGGGGTCTATGGCTACACCTTC. Residues: CASSYSTNGVYGYTF.

The rearrangement uses TRBV2 and TRBJ2-3; TRBD1 or TRBD2 may be the D gene (5 bases each). CDR3 length: 15 residues. The germline CDR1 and CDR2 sequences are SNHLY and FYNNEI. The V gene lost 3 bases and the J gene lost 0 bases, with 10 bases spanning the gap. The CDR3 is CASSEGVTSTDTQYF. The CDR3 region has the DNA TGTGCCAGCAGTGAGGGGGTGACTAGCACAGATACGCAGTATTTT.

The chain carries TRBV5-1 and TRBJ2-3; no firm D call. Germline V gene data show CDR1 as SGHRS and CDR2 as YFSETQ. Between the trimmed V and J ends, which lost 0 bases and 7 bases, there was a span of 12 bases. The CDR3 has 14 residues. Here the CDR3 reads CASSLGDFLNTQYF. The CDR3 nucleotides read TGCGCCAGCAGCTTGGGAGACTTCTTAAATACGCAGTATTTT.